A selection of T cell receptor beta chains follows, all from one sample in a study of cytomegalovirus exposure and HLA in healthy donors. Clones were sequenced by immunoSEQ multiplex PCR, and TCRdb holds only the in-frame ones, with some missing. The sample holds under 200,000 clones, roughly four fifths seen once. Input material: PBMCs. The origin of the receptors is a man in his fifties or sixties in good health and CMV-seropositive. Both conserved end residues are part of each CDR3.

v_call	j_call	cdr3_aa
TRBV28	TRBJ1-4	CASSLLTNAAEKLFF
TRBV6-1	.	CASSGRSSGRGEQYF
TRBV28	TRBJ2-7	CASSFFRDSSYEQYF
TRBV14	TRBJ1-6	CASSRRQSYNSPLHF
TRBV7-3	TRBJ2-1	CASSLTGGPFNEQFF
TRBV28	TRBJ2-7	CASSLWGLAGHSGQYF
TRBV4-3	TRBJ1-2	CASSQENTDGFYGYTF
TRBV10-3	TRBJ1-2	CAISRDREYYGYTF
TRBV7-9	TRBJ1-1	CASSLLAGETEAFF
TRBV6-5	TRBJ2-7	CASSYAGGWYEQYF
TRBV19	TRBJ2-7	CASSTLGGREQYF
TRBV19	TRBJ1-1	CATRDARGVNTEAFF
TRBV5-1	TRBJ1-4	CASSLEGLSAKLFF
TRBV7-9	TRBJ1-6	CASSPWDREGSPLHF
TRBV5-4	TRBJ1-2	CASSFFHRYGYTF
TRBV13	TRBJ2-1	CASSLFVAGGDEQFF
TRBV18	TRBJ1-2	CASSPPTGYGYTF
TRBV18	TRBJ2-5	CASSRRAGTGETQYF
TRBV18	TRBJ2-7	CASSPGLAGSYEQYF
TRBV29-1	TRBJ2-1	CSVEAEGVGLNEQFF
TRBV5-8	TRBJ1-2	CASSLLGPRGNGYTF
TRBV5-4	TRBJ2-7	CASSLLGTSFYEQYF
TRBV7-3	TRBJ2-3	CASSLISGGVADTQYF
TRBV7-3	TRBJ2-1	CASSLGGTVPGTRNNEQFF
TRBV7-9	TRBJ1-6	CASSLDGGGSPLHF
TRBV18	TRBJ2-2	CASSPGQANTGELFF
TRBV9	TRBJ2-1	CASSTTGGYNEQFF
TRBV19	TRBJ1-5	CASTPTTGLAYYSNQPQHF
TRBV28	TRBJ2-1	CASSFPAGGGYNEQFF
TRBV28	TRBJ2-5	CASSLYQETQYF
TRBV19	TRBJ1-1	CASTPMGGTEAFF
TRBV19	TRBJ1-2	CASSSGQGALRGYTF
TRBV21-1	TRBJ2-7	CASSKATGNTTSYEQYF
TRBV29-1	TRBJ1-5	CSVEDSGSLRHF
TRBV7-7	TRBJ2-2	CASTQGIGTGELFF
TRBV28	TRBJ1-2	CASSITENYGYTF
TRBV11-2	TRBJ2-1	CASSLEVYPSSYNEQFF
TRBV27	TRBJ1-5	CASSASQNSNQPQHF